The present TCR beta chain was sequenced within a study of T-cell reconstitution after alpha-beta-depleted transplantation in children. Germline V gives CDR1 SGHRS, CDR2 YFSETQ. Trimming removed 1 base from V and 5 bases from J, with 8 bases in between. The length of the CDR3 is 13 residues. Unique molecular identifiers were incorporated into the prepared TCRbeta library. One entry per CDR3 protein results from TCRdb running MiXCR on the PCR reads. Of about 500,000 distinct CDR3 sequences listed, over 25% were seen once; the top ten hold less than 2.5%. V gene TRBV5-1 combines with J gene TRBJ2-3; unclear D gene. The material sequenced was PBMCs from the stem cell graft donor, taken from the stem cell graft. The TCR was taken from a human donor who donated a stem cell graft to a child with aplastic anemia. The DNA of the CDR3 is TGCGCCAGCAGCTTGACCGAGCGAGATACGCAGTATTTT. This encodes CASSLTERDTQYF.